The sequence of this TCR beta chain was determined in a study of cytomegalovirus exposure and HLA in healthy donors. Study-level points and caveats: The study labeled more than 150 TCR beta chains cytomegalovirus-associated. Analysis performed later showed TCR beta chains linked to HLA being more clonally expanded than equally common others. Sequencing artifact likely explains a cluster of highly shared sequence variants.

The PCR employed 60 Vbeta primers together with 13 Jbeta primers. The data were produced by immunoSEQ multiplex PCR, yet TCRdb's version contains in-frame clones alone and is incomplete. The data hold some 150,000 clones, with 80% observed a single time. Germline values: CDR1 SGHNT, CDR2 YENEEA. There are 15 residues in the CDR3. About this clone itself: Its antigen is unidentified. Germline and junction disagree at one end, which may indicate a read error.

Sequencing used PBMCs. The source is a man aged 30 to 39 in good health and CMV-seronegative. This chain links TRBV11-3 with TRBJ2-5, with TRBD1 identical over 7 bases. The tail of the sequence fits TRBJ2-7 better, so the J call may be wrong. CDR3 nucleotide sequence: TGTGCCAGCAGCTTAGGAGGACAGGTCTCCGACGAGCAGTACTTC. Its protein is CASSLGGQVSDEQYF.